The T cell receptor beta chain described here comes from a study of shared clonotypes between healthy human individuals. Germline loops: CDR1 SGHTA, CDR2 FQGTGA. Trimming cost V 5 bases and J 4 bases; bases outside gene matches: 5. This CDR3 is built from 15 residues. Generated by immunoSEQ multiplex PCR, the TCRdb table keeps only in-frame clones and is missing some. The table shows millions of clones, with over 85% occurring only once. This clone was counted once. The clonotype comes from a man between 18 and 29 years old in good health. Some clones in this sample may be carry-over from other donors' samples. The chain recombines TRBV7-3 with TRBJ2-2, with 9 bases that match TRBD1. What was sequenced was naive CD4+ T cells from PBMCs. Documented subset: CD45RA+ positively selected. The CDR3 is CASSAGTGSTGELFF. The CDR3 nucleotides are TGTGCCAGCAGCGCGGGGACAGGGAGCACCGGGGAGCTGTTTTTT.